The 26 T cell receptor delta chains below were found in one sample sequenced in a study of gamma-delta T cells after stem cell transplantation (dated by TCRdb to 2016 to 2018). Libraries were built with RT-PCR. Sequencing was performed on an Illumina MiSeq. TCRdb recomputed clones from the public reads with CATT; identical DNA rows were then combined. Within this sample are 2,000 to 2,500 delta-chain clones, with around 21% of them counted one time only. The ten largest clones capture approximately 25% of the sample. Sequencing input: gamma-delta T cells. Source of these receptors: a human donor. It is not recorded whose cells these are; they may come from a transplant donor.

As for this clone: This likely reflects a read error, since a far larger clone is one base away. The V and J genes are TRDV2 and TRDJ1; 12 nucleotides align to TRDD3. The germline gives CDR1 GEAIGNYY, CDR2 EKD. There are 18 residues in the CDR3. This CDR3 is CACDTPHWGIPSYDELIF. CDR3 nucleotides: TGTGCCTGTGACACCCCTCACTGGGGGATACCAAGTTACGATGAACTCATCTTT.

This clone has more than one count but fewer than ten. The V gene is TRDV2, the J gene TRDJ1; 13 bases line up with TRDD3. The CDR3 extends over 19 amino acids. With V trimmed by 3 bases and J by 1 base, 13 bases remained unmatched. Germline V gene lookup returns CDR1 GEAIGNYY and CDR2 EKD. DNA for the CDR3: TGTGCCTGTGACCCCGCCTTACTGGGGGATACGCGTGGCACCGATAAACTCATCTTT. It yields the protein CACDPALLGDTRGTDKLIF.

V usage is TRDV2 and J usage is TRDJ1, with TRDD3 as a possible D gene (5 bases). The germline V gene encodes CDR1 GEAIGNYY and CDR2 EKD. This CDR3 is 16 amino acids long. V gave up 5 bases and J gave up 0 bases, with 18 bases separating them. The CDR3 reads CACVPLVAGYTDKLIF. In DNA form, the CDR3 reads TGTGCCTGTGTCCCTTTGGTGGCGGGATACACCGATAAACTCATCTTT.

The chain recombines TRDV3 with TRDJ1; D tentatively fits TRDD2 or TRDD3 (8 bases each). The CDR3 runs to 28 residues. V lost 3 bases and J lost 0, with 56 bases in between. Germline CDR1 reads TVYSNPD; CDR2 reads GDNSRS (reference sequence). Written as DNA, the CDR3 is TGTGCCTTCTTCCTTCCTATGGGTGTGTGGTCCCCCCTGTGGAGGGATACGGCGCGCAGGGCGTACACCGATAAACTCATCTTT. Translation: CAFFLPMGVWSPLWRDTARRAYTDKLIF.

The chain carries TRDV2 and TRDJ3, with 11 bases matching TRDD3. The ends lost 4 bases at V and 0 bases at J; junction bases unmatched: 19. Germline lookup yields CDR1 GEAIGNYY and CDR2 EKD. The CDR3 has 23 amino acids. CDR3 sequence (DNA): TGTGCCTGTGATCCCGTACTGGGGGATAAGTCCCCGAAGAGCTCCTGGGACACCCGACAGATGTTTTTC. This codes for CACDPVLGDKSPKSSWDTRQMFF.

This clone was seen only a few times. The chain joins TRDV1 to TRDJ1; 12 bases are shared with TRDD3. Germline CDR1 TSWWSYY, CDR2 QGS. The CDR3 has 17 residues. The ends lost 2 bases at V and 3 bases at J; junction bases unmatched: 7. Here the CDR3 DNA reads TGTGCTCTTGGGGAAGTACCGTACTGGGGGATACCCGATAAACTCATCTTT. It translates to CALGEVPYWGIPDKLIF.

The rearrangement joins TRDV1 to TRDJ1; TRDD2 is a possible D gene (5 bases). The germline CDR1 and CDR2 sequences are TSWWSYY and QGS. The CDR3 is 16 residues long. V lost 3 bases to trimming and J lost 0 bases, with 14 bases between them. The DNA for the CDR3 is TGTGCTCTTGGGGACTTCCACCCCCAGTACACCGATAAACTCATCTTT. This codes for CALGDFHPQYTDKLIF.

On this clone: The junction departs from the called germline gene at one end, perhaps through a read error. The V gene is TRAV29/DV5, the J gene TRDJ1, with TRDD3 matching 11 bases. The CDR3 contains 14 residues. Germline V lookup: CDR1 NSMFDY, CDR2 ISSIKDK. The CDR3 sequence: CAASPGGYQDRLIF. The DNA for the CDR3 is TGTGCAGCAAGCCCTGGGGGATACCAAGATAGACTCATCTTT.

In this sample, this clone turned up a few times. The junction does not match germline at one end; this may be a read error. Other DNA sequences in the same sample also yield this CDR3. The chain joins TRDV2 to TRDJ1; D uncertain. The CDR3 consists of 14 residues. Germline V gene lookup returns CDR1 GEAIGNYY and CDR2 EKD. DNA for the CDR3: TGCGCCTGTGACACATTGCTAACCACCGATAAACTCATCTTT. Translated: CACDTLLTTDKLIF.

In this sample, this clone is large. V is TRDV2 and J is TRDJ1; D unresolved. The CDR3 has 13 amino acids. V was clipped by 0 bases and J by 4 bases, with 8 bases between them. Germline V CDR1 and CDR2: GEAIGNYY, EKD. CDR3 nucleotides: TGTGCCTGTGACACCGGGTGGGTCGATAAACTCATCTTT. Translation gives CACDTGWVDKLIF.

The V gene is TRDV1, the J gene TRDJ1; the match to TRDD3 covers 8 bases. CDR3 length: 19 amino acids. Trimming at V came to 4 bases and at J to 1 base, leaving 17 bases not matched to a gene. Germline lookup yields CDR1 TSWWSYY and CDR2 QGS. The CDR3 bases are TGTGCTCTTGGGGTCGTCCCTTTACTGGGGGTTCACGGCACCGATAAACTCATCTTT. Translating gives CALGVVPLLGVHGTDKLIF.

V usage is TRDV3 and J usage is TRDJ1; a possible D gene is TRDD2 (5 bases). Germline CDR1 is TVYSNPD and CDR2 is GDNSRS (reference sequence). The length of the CDR3 is 15 residues. Trimming took 3 bases from V and 0 from J, leaving 17 bases between them. The CDR3 bases are TGTGCCTTAGGCCTTCTCGGGTTGTACACCGATAAACTCATCTTT. Amino acid sequence: CALGLLGLYTDKLIF. The full variable domain, its missing parts supplied by reference TRDV3 and TRDJ1, is CDKVTQSSPDQTVASGSEVVLLCTYDTVYSNPDLFWYRIRPDYSFQFVFYGDNSRSEGADFTQGRFSVKHILTQKAFHLVISPVRTEDSATYYCALGLLGLYTDKLIFGKGTRVTVEP.

About this clone itself: This may be a read error, as it is one base from a much larger clone. Other DNA sequences in the sample encode the same CDR3. The rearrangement uses TRDV1 and TRDJ2; either TRDD2 or TRDD3 may supply D (5 bases each). The CDR3 is 14 residues long. The germline CDR1 and CDR2 sequences are TSWWSYY and QGS. For the CDR3, the DNA is TGTGCCCTTGGGGCATCACTTCCCCGCGGACAACTCTTCTTT. Protein: CALGASLPRGQLFF.

The gene calls are TRDV1 and TRDJ1; 10 bases fit TRDD3. The CDR3 consists of 22 residues. Looked up from germline, CDR1 is TSWWSYY and CDR2 is QGS. V shed 2 bases and J 3 bases; nucleotides not matched to a gene: 24. Here the CDR3 DNA reads TGTGCTCTTGGGGAATCTTTTCCCATCGGCCCTTTTACTGGGGGATGCCCCGATAAACTCATCTTT. Its protein is CALGESFPIGPFTGGCPDKLIF.

This clone was counted between two and nine times. This chain joins TRDV1 and TRDJ1, with D maybe TRDD3 (9 bases). This CDR3 spans 19 amino acids. CDR1 and CDR2 (germline): TSWWSYY, QGS. Trimming left V 6 bases short and J 10 bases short, with 36 bases between. The DNA for the CDR3 is TGTGCTCTTGGCCCCTTCCTAAAGTACTGGGGGAAACCCCCCGGGGCACTCATCTTT. It encodes CALGPFLKYWGKPPGALIF.

This clone has more than one count but fewer than ten. The chain combines TRDV1 with TRDJ1; either TRDD2 or TRDD3 may fit D (9 bases each). Germline CDR1 is TSWWSYY and CDR2 is QGS. Trimming stripped 0 bases from V and 3 bases from J, with 50 bases between. The CDR3 is made up of 28 amino acids. The CDR3 here is CALGELGTNLSFLRSLWGDTLSSDKLIF. CDR3 nucleotide sequence: TGTGCTCTTGGGGAACTGGGAACGAATTTATCCTTCCTACGGTCCCTTTGGGGGGATACCCTAAGCTCCGATAAACTCATCTTT.

The chain links TRDV1 to TRDJ1; TRDD3 matches 11 bases. From germline, CDR1 is TSWWSYY and CDR2 QGS. V gave up 3 bases and J gave up 2 bases; unmatched junction bases: 14. The CDR3 length is 19 residues. The chain's CDR3 is CALGDPYVHLGDTTDKLIF. Here the CDR3 DNA reads TGTGCTCTTGGGGACCCCTACGTGCATCTGGGGGATACTACCGATAAACTCATCTTT.

This clone was detected only a few times. This chain uses TRDV1 with TRDJ1, with D hard to call. Per germline, CDR1 TSWWSYY and CDR2 QGS. Trimming removed 0 bases at V and 3 bases at J, with 11 bases between. The length of the CDR3 is 15 residues. The CDR3 is CALGELETRADKLIF. CDR3 DNA sequence: TGTGCTCTTGGGGAACTTGAGACGCGGGCCGATAAACTCATCTTT.

The rearrangement joins TRDV2 to TRDJ1; 7 bases match TRDD3. Looked up from germline, CDR1 is GEAIGNYY and CDR2 is EKD. The CDR3 length is 17 residues. Germline trimming cut 4 bases from V and 0 bases from J; bases unmatched to any gene: 13. CDR3 DNA sequence: TGTGCCTGTGAGTCTCTGGTGGGGGAACAGTACACCGATAAACTCATCTTT. It specifies CACESLVGEQYTDKLIF.

This clone showed up just a few times. The V gene is TRDV1, the J gene TRDJ1; D is possibly TRDD2 (7 bases). The V gene lost 3 bases and the J gene lost 1 base, with 30 bases spanning the gap. The CDR3 sequence is 21 residues long. The germline V gene has CDR1 TSWWSYY and CDR2 QGS. This chain's CDR3 is CALGDLHLPDYWVHLTDKLIF. The CDR3 DNA follows: TGTGCTCTTGGGGATCTCCACCTTCCTGACTACTGGGTACATCTCACCGATAAACTCATCTTT.

To note about this clone: A read error is likely here: a far larger clone is one base away. The chain combines TRDV2 with TRDJ1; 7 bases line up with TRDD2. The germline V gene encodes CDR1 GEAIGNYY and CDR2 EKD. This CDR3 is built from 20 residues. Trimming cost V 2 bases and J 0 bases; bases outside gene matches: 20. Written as DNA, the CDR3 is TGTGCCTGTGACATTCCTACGTTTACTGTGGGAAACTTGTACACCGATAAACTCATCTTT. The encoded protein is CACDIPTFTVGNLYTDKLIF.

This clone was seen a few times. This chain joins TRDV1 and TRDJ1; maybe TRDD3 (5 bases). V gave up 0 bases and J gave up 0 bases, with 14 bases separating them. Germline lookup yields CDR1 TSWWSYY and CDR2 QGS. The CDR3 totals 17 residues. CDR3: CALGELGAHLYTDKLIF. CDR3 bases: TGTGCTCTTGGGGAACTGGGGGCCCACTTGTACACCGATAAACTCATCTTT.

This clone was found a few times. The J gene is TRDJ1, the V gene TRDV1; 12 bases fit TRDD3. Germline CDR1 is TSWWSYY and CDR2 is QGS. This CDR3 is built from 29 residues. V shed 3 bases, J shed 0 bases, and the junction held 41 bases outside the gene matches. The DNA of the CDR3 is TGTGCTCTTGGGGATGCTTCCCCCCTGGGGGATACGCTACTTCTTCTTGCCTTTCGAAGTGTAGGTAACACCGATAAACTCATCTTT. This encodes CALGDASPLGDTLLLLAFRSVGNTDKLIF.

This clone was seen a handful of times. J is TRDJ1 and V is TRDV3, with TRDD3 matching over 8 bases. Germline values: CDR1 TVYSNPD, CDR2 GDNSRS (reference sequence). The CDR3 has 17 residues. Germline trimming cut 4 bases from V and 0 bases from J; bases unmatched to any gene: 16. CDR3 DNA: TGTGCCTGCCCCTTCCCGTCCTGGGGGACCTACACCGATAAACTCATCTTT. The encoded protein is CACPFPSWGTYTDKLIF.

V is TRDV1 and J is TRDJ1; 8 bases map to TRDD3. CDR3 length equals 14 residues. The germline gives CDR1 TSWWSYY, CDR2 QGS. Trimming took 4 bases from V and 3 from J; bases not matched to a gene: 4. The CDR3 DNA is TGTGCTCTTGGGGTGAGGGGATACTCCGATAAACTCATCTTT. Residues: CALGVRGYSDKLIF.

By proportion, this clone is large. At the DNA level, this CDR3 is encoded by other sequences in the same sample as well. The chain links TRDV1 to TRDJ1, with 11 bases fitting TRDD3. With 4 bases clipped from V and 3 bases from J, the junction kept 25 bases outside the gene matches. Germline CDR1 reads TSWWSYY; CDR2 reads QGS. The CDR3 is made up of 22 amino acids. Here the CDR3 reads CALGVPRFPYFWGILVPDKLIF. Written as DNA, the CDR3 is TGTGCTCTTGGGGTTCCAAGATTCCCTTATTTCTGGGGGATACTTGTGCCCGATAAACTCATCTTT.